These 24 T cell receptor beta chains were all obtained from the same sample, sequenced in a study of CD8 T cells in ankylosing spondylitis. Their antigens are not known. TCRdb independently ran MiXCR on the 5' RACE reads; one entry per CDR3 protein. The sample shows more than 600,000 distinct CDR3 sequences, 15% to 20% of them seen only once. General study points: Seven to nine highly homologous variants formed a TCR beta motif that appeared characteristic of ankylosing spondylitis blood.

Material for sequencing was blood, either unsorted or a sorted T cell fraction (not recorded which). The receptor source for this set is a male donor with ankylosing spondylitis.

This clonotype occurred a few times. The chain uses TRBV29-1 and TRBJ1-1; D is undetermined. V shed 8 bases and J shed 0 bases, with 10 bases lying between them. Germline V gives CDR1 SQVTM, CDR2 ANQGSEA. CDR3 length equals 12 residues. The CDR3 coding sequence is TGCAGCCACCTGGGGTTGAACACTGAAGCTTTCTTT. The encoded protein is CSHLGLNTEAFF. The whole variable domain, remainder taken from reference TRBV29-1 and TRBJ1-1, is SAVISQKPSRDICQRGTSLTIQCQVDSQVTMMFWYRQQPGQSLTLIATANQGSEATYESGFVIDKFPISRPNLTFSTLTVSNMSPEDSSIYLCSHLGLNTEAFFGQGTRLTVV.

This clonotype was seen a handful of times. The chain carries TRBV28 and TRBJ1-4; 10 bases fit TRBD1. Germline trimming cut 3 bases from V and 8 bases from J; bases unmatched to any gene: 6. The CDR3 has 15 amino acids. In germline, CDR1 is MDHEN, CDR2 SYDVKM. The CDR3 sequence: CASSLSGTGDEKLFF. The CDR3 DNA sequence: TGTGCCAGCAGTTTGTCCGGGACAGGGGACGAAAAACTGTTTTTT. The full variable domain, in which reference TRBV28 and TRBJ1-4 provide the parts outside the CDR3, is DVKVTQSSRYLVKRTGEKVFLECVQDMDHENMFWYRQDPGLGLRLIYFSYDVKMKEKGDIPEGYSVSREKKERFSLILESASTNQTSMYLCASSLSGTGDEKLFFGSGTQLSVL.

This clonotype has just a few counts. This rearrangement joins TRBV6-1 to TRBJ2-3; 8 bases agree with TRBD2. Germline CDR1 reads MNHNS; CDR2 reads SASEGT. The CDR3 covers 14 residues. J gave up 0 bases and V 7 bases, and 3 bases lay outside the gene matches. In DNA form, the CDR3 reads TGTGCCAGCATTCGGGGGGGGAGCACAGATACGCAGTATTTT. It translates to CASIRGGSTDTQYF.

The chain couples TRBV11-2 to TRBJ2-5; D is possibly TRBD1 or TRBD2 (5 bases each). CDR1 is SGHAT, CDR2 FQNNGV, per germline. The CDR3 runs 15 residues. V was pared by 5 bases and J by 10 bases, with 23 bases between. DNA of the CDR3: TGTGCCAGCAGCCCAGGGAGTTCGGCCAGCCAGGTCCAGTACTTC. Translating it yields CASSPGSSASQVQYF.

The chain recombines TRBV28 with TRBJ2-1, with TRBD1 identical over 9 bases. The CDR3 totals 13 residues. Germline V gene data show CDR1 as MDHEN and CDR2 as SYDVKM. V lost 10 bases, J lost 8 bases, and 9 bases stayed unmatched. The CDR3 region is CATSGQGMHEQFF. The CDR3 DNA reads TGTGCCACGTCGGGACAGGGTATGCATGAGCAGTTCTTC.

A few counts support this clonotype. The J gene is TRBJ1-6, the V gene TRBV5-1; 12 nucleotides match TRBD1. J gave up 10 bases and V 4 bases, and 9 bases lay outside the gene matches. CDR1 and CDR2 from the germline V gene are SGHRS and YFSETQ. This CDR3 is 16 amino acids long. The CDR3 here is CASSPAGQGALSPLHF. The DNA for the CDR3 is TGCGCCAGCAGCCCGGCGGGACAGGGGGCTTTGTCACCCCTCCACTTT.

This clonotype was observed a few times. The V call is TRBV5-1, the J call TRBJ2-1, with TRBD2 matching 14 bases. V lost 0 bases, J lost 12 bases, and 11 bases stayed unmatched. The CDR3 is made up of 17 amino acids. Per germline, CDR1 SGHRS and CDR2 YFSETQ. CDR3 in amino acids: CASSLAARTSGGSGQFF. Here the CDR3 DNA reads TGCGCCAGCAGCTTGGCTGCTCGGACTAGCGGGGGGTCTGGGCAGTTCTTC.

CDR3 region: CATRGLAGTLGYEQYF. CDR3 nucleotides: TGTGCCACCAGAGGACTAGCGGGTACCTTGGGCTACGAGCAGTACTTC. The rearrangement uses TRBV24-1 and TRBJ2-7; 11 bases match TRBD2. V shed 7 bases, J shed 3 bases, and the junction held 10 bases outside the gene matches. This CDR3 has 16 amino acids. CDR1 KGHDR and CDR2 SFDVKD come from the germline V gene.

CDR3 DNA sequence: TGTGCCAGCAGTGTCGGTCCTAACTATGGCTACACCTTC. Encoded protein: CASSVGPNYGYTF. The chain couples TRBV2 to TRBJ1-2; D is undetermined. V was trimmed by 4 bases and J by 0 bases, leaving 6 bases between them. There are 13 residues in the CDR3. Germline CDR1 SNHLY, CDR2 FYNNEI.

This chain uses TRBV2 with TRBJ2-3; 16 bases line up with TRBD2. J gave up 2 bases and V 4 bases, and 6 bases lay outside the gene matches. CDR1 is SNHLY, CDR2 FYNNEI, per germline. CDR3 length: 18 amino acids. The DNA for the CDR3 is TGTGCCAGCAGTGCTGGGACTAGCGGGAGGGCCCCCACAGATACGCAGTATTTT. Translating it yields CASSAGTSGRAPTDTQYF.

The sample holds many counts of this clonotype. The J gene is TRBJ1-2, the V gene TRBV9, with D unresolved. Germline CDR1 reads SGDLS; CDR2 reads YYNGEE. CDR3 length: 15 residues. V lost 0 bases to trimming and J lost 6 bases, with 15 bases between them. CDR3 sequence reads: CASSVVGGGFNGYTF. The CDR3 nucleotides are TGTGCCAGCAGCGTAGTGGGAGGAGGATTTAATGGCTACACCTTC.

This clonotype was seen at least ten times. The chain carries TRBV10-3 and TRBJ2-7; D is possibly TRBD1 (8 bases). The V gene's germline CDR1 is ENHRY and CDR2 SYGVKD. Trimming removed 0 bases at V and 6 bases at J, with 18 bases between. This CDR3 has 16 amino acids. This CDR3 reads CAISESMAQGGGEQYF. The CDR3 bases are TGTGCCATCAGTGAGTCGATGGCACAGGGGGGGGGCGAGCAGTACTTC.

This clonotype was seen more than once but under ten times. The gene calls are TRBV7-9 and TRBJ2-7, with D perhaps given as TRBD1 or TRBD2 (5 bases each). This CDR3 is 14 amino acids long. Trimming removed 3 bases from V and 5 bases from J, with 14 bases in between. Germline V gene sequence: CDR1 SEHNR, CDR2 FQNEAQ (reference sequence). This CDR3 is CASSLGRDGNEQYF. CDR3 nucleotide sequence: TGTGCCAGCAGCTTGGGTCGGGACGGCAACGAGCAGTACTTC. Full variable domain (outside the CDR3, taken from reference TRBV7-9 and TRBJ2-7): DTGVSQNPRHKITKRGQNVTFRCDPISEHNRLYWYRQTLGQGPEFLTYFQNEAQLEKSRLLSDRFSAERPKGSFSTLEIQRTEQGDSAMYLCASSLGRDGNEQYFGPGTRLTVT.

V and J are TRBV5-8 and TRBJ2-1; TRBD2 might be the D (5 bases). The CDR3 totals 13 residues. CDR1 SGHTS and CDR2 YDEGEE come from the germline V gene. V lost 4 bases and J lost 9, with 14 bases in between. This CDR3 is CASSPSGSSEQFF. The CDR3 nucleotides read TGTGCCAGCAGCCCTAGTGGGAGCAGTGAGCAGTTCTTC.

This chain connects TRBV6-4 to TRBJ2-2, with TRBD1 matching over 7 bases. Germline loops: CDR1 MRHNA, CDR2 SNTAGT. This CDR3 has 16 amino acids. The ends lost 3 bases at V and 3 bases at J; junction bases unmatched: 7. The CDR3 spells CASSDRGGRDTGELFF. CDR3 nucleotides: TGTGCCAGCAGTGATAGAGGGGGCCGGGACACCGGGGAGCTGTTTTTT.

This clonotype was found many times. The V gene is TRBV12-3 or TRBV12-4, the J gene TRBJ2-7; D gene ambiguous. The CDR3 loop spans 14 amino acids. Trimming stripped 7 bases from V and 2 bases from J, with 15 bases between. CDR3 sequence (DNA): TGTGCCAGCACCCATCCCGAGTTTCCCTACGAGCAGTACTTC. Residues: CASTHPEFPYEQYF.

This clonotype was counted between two and nine times. The chain couples TRBV25-1 to TRBJ1-2, with D uncertain. The CDR3 is 14 residues long. Germline V gene data show CDR1 as MGHDK and CDR2 as SYGVNS. V was clipped by 4 bases and J by 2 bases, with 11 bases between them. CDR3 nucleotide sequence: TGTGCCAGCAGTGCGGGATGGGGAAACTATGGCTACACCTTC. Amino acid sequence: CASSAGWGNYGYTF.

V is TRBV15 and J is TRBJ2-1, with 12 bases matching TRBD1. The CDR3 sequence is 16 residues long. Germline V CDR1 and CDR2: LNHNV, YYDKDF (reference sequence). V lost 1 base to trimming and J lost 9 bases; unmatched junction nucleotides: 7. The CDR3: CATSRVGQGASIEQFF. The CDR3, as DNA: TGTGCCACCAGCAGAGTGGGACAGGGGGCGTCTATTGAGCAGTTCTTC.

The chain has TRBV9 and TRBJ2-7, with 7 bases aligning to TRBD1. The CDR3 is made up of 15 amino acids. CDR1 SGDLS and CDR2 YYNGEE come from the germline V gene. V lost 3 bases, J lost 0 bases, and 6 bases stayed unmatched. The CDR3 loop is CASSASDRASYEQYF. CDR3 coding DNA: TGTGCCAGCAGCGCCTCTGACAGGGCCTCCTACGAGCAGTACTTC.

The table lists this clonotype with a few counts. In DNA, the CDR3 is TGCAGCCCTAGGGGGGGTGGAGATACGCAGTATTTT. It encodes CSPRGGGDTQYF. The V and J genes are TRBV20-1 and TRBJ2-3; TRBD2 might be the D (7 bases). The germline V gene encodes CDR1 DFQATT and CDR2 SNEGSKA (reference sequence). This CDR3 is built from 12 residues.

CDR3 bases: TGCAGCGTTGAGGGATTAGACAGATACAATGAGCAGTTCTTC. This codes for CSVEGLDRYNEQFF. This chain joins TRBV29-1 and TRBJ2-1, with D perhaps matching TRBD1 (5 bases). Per the germline V gene, CDR1 is SQVTM and CDR2 is ANQGSEA. The CDR3 is made up of 14 amino acids. V was shortened by 3 bases and J by 4 bases, with 13 bases between the two germline ends.

This clonotype has only a few counts. The V call is TRBV12-3 or TRBV12-4, the J call TRBJ1-5; no firm D call. There are 15 residues in the CDR3. Deletions cut 5 bases from V and 4 bases from J, with 15 bases between. CDR3 amino acids: CASSRRVVRNQPQHF. For the CDR3, the DNA is TGTGCCAGCAGTCGCCGGGTGGTAAGGAATCAGCCCCAGCATTTT.

This clonotype occurred a few times. V gene TRBV24-1 combines with J gene TRBJ2-1, with TRBD2 matching over 9 bases. With V trimmed by 2 bases and J by 7 bases, 8 bases remained unmatched. CDR1 and CDR2 (germline): KGHDR, SFDVKD. The CDR3 loop spans 16 amino acids. CDR3 amino acids: CATSDWGSGRGNEQFF. In nucleotides, the CDR3 is TGTGCCACCAGTGATTGGGGTAGCGGGAGAGGGAATGAGCAGTTCTTC.

This sequence joins TRBV13 and TRBJ1-2; perhaps TRBD1 as D (6 bases). Germline CDR1 reads PRHDT; CDR2 reads FYEKMQ (reference sequence). There are 13 residues in the CDR3. Trimming left V 5 bases short and J 4 bases short, with 11 bases between. CDR3 protein: CASSTTGSYGYTF. The CDR3 bases are TGTGCCAGCAGCACGACAGGTTCCTATGGCTACACCTTC.